A selection of T cell receptor beta chains follows, all from one sample in a study of cytomegalovirus exposure and HLA in healthy donors. The table came from immunoSEQ multiplex PCR; TCRdb's copy has only in-frame clones and leaves some out. Its table records some 200,000 clones. Sequenced input: PBMCs. These receptors were collected from a woman in her late teens or twenties in good health and CMV-seropositive. CDR3s include the opening cysteine and the closing phenylalanine or tryptophan. A D gene is named only where the DNA matches it firmly.

j_gene: TRBJ1-5; v_gene: TRBV2; d_gene: -; CDR3nt: TGTGCCAGCAGTCAGGGACTCGGCAATCAGCCCCAGCATTTT; CDR3aa: CASSQGLGNQPQHF
j_gene: TRBJ2-7; v_gene: TRBV15; d_gene: TRBD2; CDR3nt: TGTGCCACCAAGCCGGGACTAGCGGGACGAGAGTACTTC; CDR3aa: CATKPGLAGREYF
j_gene: TRBJ1-2; v_gene: TRBV10-1; d_gene: -; CDR3nt: TGCGCCAGGTTGAAGAGGGTGAAGTGGTATGGCTACACCTTC; CDR3aa: CARLKRVKWYGYTF
j_gene: TRBJ2-7; v_gene: TRBV7-9; d_gene: -; CDR3nt: TGTGCCAGCAGCTTAGCGCAGGTCTCGGCAGGGAAAAACTACGAGCAGTACTTC; CDR3aa: CASSLAQVSAGKNYEQYF
j_gene: TRBJ2-7; v_gene: TRBV7-8; d_gene: -; CDR3nt: TGTGCCAGCAGCCCAACAGGGAACTACGAGCAGTACTTC; CDR3aa: CASSPTGNYEQYF
j_gene: TRBJ1-1; v_gene: TRBV27; d_gene: -; CDR3nt: TGTGCCAGCAGCTGGGGGGGGAACACTGAAGCTTTCTTT; CDR3aa: CASSWGGNTEAFF
j_gene: TRBJ2-1; v_gene: TRBV5-1; d_gene: TRBD2; CDR3nt: TGCGCCAGCAGTCGGACTAGCGGGACTTCCAATGAGCAGTTCTTC; CDR3aa: CASSRTSGTSNEQFF
j_gene: TRBJ2-1; v_gene: TRBV5-1; d_gene: TRBD2; CDR3nt: TGCGCCAGCAGCGGATTAGCGGGGGGCCTAGACAATGAGCAGTTCTTC; CDR3aa: CASSGLAGGLDNEQFF
j_gene: TRBJ1-1; v_gene: TRBV7-9; d_gene: -; CDR3nt: TGTGCCAGCAGCTTAGTTGAAGGGGCGACGGAAGCTTTCTTT; CDR3aa: CASSLVEGATEAFF
j_gene: TRBJ2-1; v_gene: TRBV6-4; d_gene: TRBD2; CDR3nt: TGTGCCAGCACTAGGGGACTAGCGGGAGCTCCTCGCGTCAATGAGCAGTTCTTC; CDR3aa: CASTRGLAGAPRVNEQFF
j_gene: TRBJ1-4; v_gene: TRBV7-8; d_gene: TRBD1; CDR3nt: TGTGCCAGCAGCTCCAGGGACAGGGCTCGGGAAAAACTGTTTTTT; CDR3aa: CASSSRDRAREKLFF
j_gene: TRBJ2-5; v_gene: TRBV11-3; d_gene: TRBD2; CDR3nt: TGTGCCAGCAGGACTAGCGGTGAACCGGGGGAGACCCAGTACTTC; CDR3aa: CASRTSGEPGETQYF
j_gene: TRBJ2-3; v_gene: TRBV14; d_gene: TRBD1; CDR3nt: TGTGCCAGCAGCCAAGGGACAGGGGGCCCCACAGATACGCAGTATTTT; CDR3aa: CASSQGTGGPTDTQYF
j_gene: TRBJ1-2; v_gene: TRBV6-1; d_gene: TRBD1; CDR3nt: TGTGCCAGCAGTGAAAGGGGGGACAGGGACGGCTACACCTTC; CDR3aa: CASSERGDRDGYTF
j_gene: TRBJ2-1; v_gene: TRBV14; d_gene: TRBD1; CDR3nt: TGTGCCAGCAGCCAAGCCCGGGACAGGGGGCCCTCAACCTACAATGAGCAGTTCTTC; CDR3aa: CASSQARDRGPSTYNEQFF
j_gene: TRBJ2-7; v_gene: TRBV4-3; d_gene: TRBD1; CDR3nt: TGCGCCAGCAGCCGAGAAGGGACAGGGAACTCCTACGAGCAGTACTTC; CDR3aa: CASSREGTGNSYEQYF
j_gene: TRBJ2-3; v_gene: TRBV6-6; d_gene: TRBD1; CDR3nt: TGTGCCAGCGGGACAGGGGGGAGCACAGATACGCAGTATTTT; CDR3aa: CASGTGGSTDTQYF
j_gene: TRBJ1-5; v_gene: TRBV11-1; d_gene: -; CDR3nt: TGTGCCAGCAGCTTACAGGGTGATCAGCCCCAGCATTTT; CDR3aa: CASSLQGDQPQHF
j_gene: TRBJ1-5; v_gene: TRBV5-5; d_gene: -; CDR3nt: TGTGCCAGCAGCCCAAGGGCTGAGGGAGCTAGCAATCAGCCCCAGCATTTT; CDR3aa: CASSPRAEGASNQPQHF
j_gene: TRBJ1-3; v_gene: TRBV5-1; d_gene: -; CDR3nt: TGCGCCAGCAGCCCAGGCTCTGGAAACACCATATATTTT; CDR3aa: CASSPGSGNTIYF
j_gene: TRBJ2-7; v_gene: TRBV29-1; d_gene: TRBD1; CDR3nt: TGCAGCGTTGTCCGAGACAGGGGGGCCTACGAGCAGTACTTC; CDR3aa: CSVVRDRGAYEQYF
j_gene: TRBJ1-5; v_gene: TRBV5-6; d_gene: -; CDR3nt: TGTGCCAGCAGCTTGGGGCGGATTACATATAGCAATCAGCCCCAGCATTTT; CDR3aa: CASSLGRITYSNQPQHF
j_gene: TRBJ2-7; v_gene: TRBV13; d_gene: -; CDR3nt: TGTGCCAGCAGCTTAGGCGGGGGAGGCCTATACGAGCAGTACTTC; CDR3aa: CASSLGGGGLYEQYF
j_gene: TRBJ2-3; v_gene: TRBV2; d_gene: -; CDR3nt: TGTGCCAGCAGTGAATGGGGCGGGGTTAAGATTACTAGCACAGATACGCAGTATTTT; CDR3aa: CASSEWGGVKITSTDTQYF
j_gene: TRBJ1-4; v_gene: TRBV7-2; d_gene: -; CDR3nt: TGTGCCAGCAGCCCAGGGGTTCGGGAAAAACTGTTTTTT; CDR3aa: CASSPGVREKLFF
j_gene: TRBJ1-2; v_gene: TRBV7-9; d_gene: -; CDR3nt: TGTGCCAGCAGCTTACAGGAATACTATGGCTACACCTTC; CDR3aa: CASSLQEYYGYTF
j_gene: TRBJ2-5; v_gene: TRBV5-4; d_gene: TRBD2; CDR3nt: TGTGCCAGCAGCTTGGGGCTAGCGGGGGGGGAGACCCAGTACTTC; CDR3aa: CASSLGLAGGETQYF
j_gene: TRBJ1-1; v_gene: TRBV4-3; d_gene: TRBD1; CDR3nt: TGCGCCAGCCGAGTTTGGGGACAGGGGGCGAACACTGAAGCTTTCTTT; CDR3aa: CASRVWGQGANTEAFF